A single sample is the source of the 28 T cell receptor beta chains below, sequenced in a study of blood T cell repertoires in COVID-19. Using immunoSEQ multiplex PCR, the repertoire was profiled, and TCRdb retains in-frame clones only, with some absent. The table includes about 310,000 clones, 70% to 90% detected once. The specimen sequenced was PBMCs or T cells enriched from blood (not recorded which). The receptor set was obtained from a woman between 40 and 55 years old who had recovered from COVID-19.

The V call is TRBV27, the J call TRBJ1-1, with 8 bases matching TRBD1. The germline V gene encodes CDR1 MNHEY and CDR2 SMNVEV (reference sequence). Germline trimming cut 7 bases from V and 4 bases from J; bases unmatched to any gene: 17. The CDR3 is 17 residues long. The CDR3 is CASILRAQGAATTEAFF. The CDR3 nucleotides are TGTGCCAGCATCCTCCGGGCTCAGGGGGCGGCGACCACTGAAGCTTTCTTT.

The J gene is TRBJ1-1, the V gene TRBV6-5; D gene ambiguous. Trimming took 8 bases from V and 5 from J, leaving 9 bases between them. CDR3 length: 11 residues. The germline CDR1 and CDR2 sequences are MNHEY and SVGAGI. CDR3 region: CASGRETEAFF. The CDR3 nucleotides read TGTGCCAGCGGGAGGGAGACTGAAGCTTTCTTT.

The chain has TRBV29-1 and TRBJ2-7; 8 nucleotides match TRBD1. Germline V lookup: CDR1 SQVTM, CDR2 ANQGSEA. The CDR3 extends over 14 amino acids. V dropped 7 bases and J dropped 0; count of bases not matched to a gene: 8. Here the CDR3 reads CSAHGTGDSYEQYF. For the CDR3, the DNA is TGCAGCGCTCACGGGACAGGCGACTCCTACGAGCAGTACTTC.

The rearrangement uses TRBV29-1 and TRBJ2-2; possibly TRBD1 for D (6 bases). Trimming cost V 1 base and J 0 bases, with 9 bases left between them. There are 15 residues in the CDR3. CDR1 and CDR2 from the germline V gene are SQVTM and ANQGSEA. CDR3 in amino acids: CSVEVTGPNTGELFF. CDR3 DNA: TGCAGCGTTGAAGTAACAGGGCCGAACACCGGGGAGCTGTTTTTT.

The chain carries TRBV19 and TRBJ1-5, with a tentative D call TRBD1 (5 bases). Germline V gene data show CDR1 as LNHDA and CDR2 as SQIVND (reference sequence). V was clipped by 5 bases and J by 4 bases, with 12 bases between them. The CDR3 runs 14 residues. CDR3 in DNA: TGTGCCAGTAGTCGGGACGGGGGGAATCAGCCCCAGCATTTT. This codes for CASSRDGGNQPQHF.

The V call is TRBV28, the J call TRBJ1-6, with D possibly TRBD1 on 6 matching bases. The CDR3 consists of 13 residues. Trimming pared 5 bases from V and 10 bases from J, leaving 12 bases between. Germline loops: CDR1 MDHEN, CDR2 SYDVKM. CDR3 amino acids: CASSRHRESPLHF. In nucleotides, the CDR3 is TGTGCCAGCAGTAGACACAGGGAGTCACCCCTCCACTTT.

The chain employs TRBV29-1 and TRBJ1-1; D possibly corresponds to TRBD1 (5 bases). The germline V and J ends were trimmed by 6 bases and 7 bases, with 15 bases remaining between them. CDR1 and CDR2 (germline): SQVTM, ANQGSEA. The length of the CDR3 is 12 residues. The CDR3 sequence: CSVSSGGNEAFF. The CDR3 coding sequence is TGCAGCGTGAGCTCGGGGGGGAATGAAGCTTTCTTT. Together with reference TRBV29-1 and TRBJ1-1, the CDR3 gives the full variable domain: SAVISQKPSRDICQRGTSLTIQCQVDSQVTMMFWYRQQPGQSLTLIATANQGSEATYESGFVIDKFPISRPNLTFSTLTVSNMSPEDSSIYLCSVSSGGNEAFFGQGTRLTVV.

The chain carries TRBV10-3 and TRBJ1-2, with D perhaps TRBD1 (5 bases). This CDR3 spans 15 amino acids. Per the germline V gene, CDR1 is ENHRY and CDR2 is SYGVKD. V lost 4 bases and J 2 bases, leaving 14 bases between the germline ends. The DNA for the CDR3 is TGTGCCATCAGTGGGTCCCGGGGGAAAAACTATGGCTACACCTTC. Its protein product is CAISGSRGKNYGYTF.

This chain uses TRBV2 with TRBJ1-2; weak D call: TRBD1 (5 bases). The germline CDR1 and CDR2 sequences are SNHLY and FYNNEI. This CDR3 contains 13 residues. Trimming cost V 7 bases and J 0 bases, with 9 bases left between them. This chain's CDR3 is CASTPGPNYGYTF. CDR3 sequence (DNA): TGTGCCAGCACACCAGGGCCTAACTATGGCTACACCTTC.

The CDR3 DNA reads as TGTGCCATCAGTTCGAGTGGGGGCAGAACCTACGAGCAGTACTTC. Encoded protein: CAISSSGGRTYEQYF. V and J are TRBV10-3 and TRBJ2-7, with a weak D call TRBD1 (6 bases). Looked up from germline, CDR1 is ENHRY and CDR2 is SYGVKD. This CDR3 has 15 residues. V gave up 5 bases and J gave up 2 bases, with 16 bases separating them.

V and J are TRBV7-3 and TRBJ2-1, with D possibly matching TRBD2 (6 bases). CDR3 length: 15 residues. V shed 8 bases and J shed 4 bases, with 18 bases lying between them. Germline assignment: CDR1 SGHTA and CDR2 FQGTGA. This chain's CDR3 is CASGSGPAGYNEQFF. The CDR3 DNA sequence: TGTGCCAGCGGATCGGGGCCGGCGGGATACAATGAGCAGTTCTTC.

This clone was detected only a few times. The chain is built from TRBV29-1 and TRBJ2-1, with D maybe TRBD2 (6 bases). The germline V gene encodes CDR1 SQVTM and CDR2 ANQGSEA. V was shortened by 4 bases and J by 0 bases, with 10 bases between the two germline ends. CDR3 length: 14 amino acids. CDR3 sequence (DNA): TGCAGCGTTGTAACCGGGAGCTCCTACAATGAGCAGTTCTTC. It yields the protein CSVVTGSSYNEQFF.

V usage is TRBV20-1 and J usage is TRBJ2-7; 10 bases align to TRBD2. Germline values: CDR1 DFQATT, CDR2 SNEGSKA (reference sequence). V lost 3 bases to trimming and J lost 4 bases; unmatched junction nucleotides: 6. This CDR3 is built from 14 residues. CDR3 DNA: TGCAGTGCTAGTGGGCTAGCGGGGGCTTACGAGCAGTACTTC. It specifies CSASGLAGAYEQYF.

The V and J genes are TRBV9 and TRBJ2-5; TRBD2 aligns across 8 bases. The germline V gene has CDR1 SGDLS and CDR2 YYNGEE. The CDR3 is made up of 15 amino acids. V lost 0 bases and J lost 5; bases outside the gene matches: 6. CDR3 protein: CASSVGGSGAETQYF. The CDR3 DNA follows: TGTGCCAGCAGCGTAGGGGGTAGCGGGGCGGAGACCCAGTACTTC.

The V gene is TRBV9, the J gene TRBJ2-1; the D is unclear. V was cut by 3 bases and J by 2 bases, with 6 bases left in between. CDR3 size: 13 residues. The V gene's germline CDR1 is SGDLS and CDR2 YYNGEE. The CDR3 coding sequence is TGTGCCAGCAGCGAATTAACCTACAATGAGCAGTTCTTC. Translated: CASSELTYNEQFF.

This chain joins TRBV18 and TRBJ1-2; TRBD1 matches 9 bases. Trimming at V came to 2 bases and at J to 8 bases, leaving 12 bases not matched to a gene. The germline V gene has CDR1 KGHSH and CDR2 LQKENI. The CDR3 sequence is 16 residues long. The DNA for the CDR3 is TGTGCCAGCTCACCAATGGGACAGGGCCCCGAGCGGGGCTACACCTTC. Protein product: CASSPMGQGPERGYTF.

This clone has only a few counts. The V and J genes are TRBV12-5 and TRBJ2-1; TRBD2 aligns across 10 bases. V lost 7 bases, J lost 4 bases, and 4 bases stayed unmatched. Germline CDR1 reads LGHNT; CDR2 reads FRNRAP. The CDR3 is 14 residues long. Written as DNA, the CDR3 is TGTGCTAGTGACGAACTAGCGGGGTACAATGAGCAGTTCTTC. This sequence encodes CASDELAGYNEQFF.

CDR3 protein: CASSAWRGAYNEQFF. DNA of the CDR3: TGTGCCAGCAGTGCATGGCGGGGGGCTTACAATGAGCAGTTCTTC. The chain carries TRBV25-1 and TRBJ2-1, with 8 bases fitting TRBD2. V trimming: 4 bases; J trimming: 4 bases; junction bases outside the gene matches: 6. Germline lookup yields CDR1 MGHDK and CDR2 SYGVNS. The length of the CDR3 is 15 residues.

The chain links TRBV9 to TRBJ1-6; 10 bases agree with TRBD1. The V segment lost 0 bases and the J segment 10 bases; nucleotides outside the gene matches: 4. The CDR3 sequence is 15 residues long. In germline, CDR1 is SGDLS, CDR2 YYNGEE. The CDR3 DNA follows: TGTGCCAGCAGCGTAGGAGGACAGGGGGAGTCACCCCTCCACTTT. Residues: CASSVGGQGESPLHF.

This clone was detected only a few times. The gene calls are TRBV5-4 and TRBJ1-1; D remains ambiguous. V lost 1 base and J 0 bases, leaving 4 bases between the germline ends. The CDR3 spans 13 residues. From germline, CDR1 is SGHNT and CDR2 YYREEE (reference sequence). The CDR3 is CASSLTVNTEAFF. The DNA for the CDR3 is TGTGCCAGCAGCTTGACAGTGAACACTGAAGCTTTCTTT.

V is TRBV6-4 and J is TRBJ1-4, with 8 bases that match TRBD1. Per germline, CDR1 MRHNA and CDR2 SNTAGT. V lost 3 bases and J lost 4; bases outside the gene matches: 7. This CDR3 is 16 amino acids long. Here the CDR3 DNA reads TGTGCCAGCAGTGATGACAGGGGCTTCGGTAATGAAAAACTGTTTTTT. Translated: CASSDDRGFGNEKLFF.

This clone was detected once. This rearrangement joins TRBV25-1 to TRBJ2-1; D might be TRBD2 (6 bases). The V gene's germline CDR1 is MGHDK and CDR2 SYGVNS. V lost 4 bases and J 0 bases, leaving 10 bases between the germline ends. The CDR3 is 15 residues long. The CDR3 coding sequence is TGTGCCAGCAGTGCTAGCGCCACCTCCTACAATGAGCAGTTCTTC. The encoded protein is CASSASATSYNEQFF. The whole variable domain, filled in from reference TRBV25-1 and TRBJ2-1, reads EADIYQTPRYLVIGTGKKITLECSQTMGHDKMYWYQQDPGMELHLIHYSYGVNSTEKGDLSSESTVSRIRTEHFPLTLESARPSHTSQYLCASSASATSYNEQFFGPGTRLTVL.

The rearrangement joins TRBV21-1 to TRBJ2-2; whether TRBD2, the table's D call, matches the DNA was not checked. TRBV21-1 is tagged as a pseudogene. The CDR3 consists of 16 residues. This CDR3 reads CASSKRRQNDTGELFF. The CDR3 DNA sequence: TGTGCCAGCAGCAAAAGGAGGCAAAATGACACCGGGGAGCTGTTTTTT.

The chain carries TRBV7-2 and TRBJ1-6; 10 bases line up with TRBD1. V shed 1 base, J shed 9 bases, and the junction held 3 bases outside the gene matches. The CDR3 is made up of 15 amino acids. Germline lookup yields CDR1 SGHTA and CDR2 FQGNSA. The CDR3 bases are TGTGCCAGCAGCTTAGGACAGGGGGCAGGTTCACCCCTCCACTTT. Translated, it gives CASSLGQGAGSPLHF.

The chain has TRBV4-1 and TRBJ2-7; possible D gene TRBD1, 5 bases. This CDR3 is 15 amino acids long. V lost 4 bases, J lost 0 bases, and 13 bases lay in between. Germline CDR1 MGHRA, CDR2 YSYEKL. DNA for the CDR3: TGCGCCAGCAGCCTAACAGGCTCAAGCTCCTACGAGCAGTACTTC. This sequence encodes CASSLTGSSSYEQYF.

The chain couples TRBV2 to TRBJ1-1, with 9 bases identical to TRBD1. The CDR3 loop spans 14 amino acids. V lost 7 bases to trimming and J lost 0 bases; unmatched junction nucleotides: 3. Per the germline V gene, CDR1 is SNHLY and CDR2 is FYNNEI. The CDR3 here is CASTWDRVNTEAFF. For the CDR3, the DNA is TGTGCCAGCACCTGGGACAGGGTGAACACTGAAGCTTTCTTT.

This sequence joins TRBV7-2 and TRBJ1-5, with D unresolved. The V and J ends lost 2 bases and 3 bases respectively, with 8 bases between them. CDR3 length equals 14 residues. The V gene's germline CDR1 is SGHTA and CDR2 FQGNSA. The CDR3 loop reads CASSLSSANQPQHF. The CDR3 bases are TGTGCCAGCAGCTTATCTAGCGCCAATCAGCCCCAGCATTTT.

V gene TRBV6-5 combines with J gene TRBJ2-3; tentatively, D is TRBD2 (6 bases). This CDR3 comprises 15 residues. V dropped 6 bases and J dropped 6 bases, with 19 bases sitting between them. The V gene's germline CDR1 is MNHEY and CDR2 SVGAGI. DNA for the CDR3: TGTGCCAGCAGGACTAGGAGTTACCTAGGGGATACGCAGTATTTT. Protein product: CASRTRSYLGDTQYF.